This is a list of T cell receptor beta chains from one sample in a study of CD8 T cells in Susac syndrome. A single record per CDR3 protein comes from TCRdb applying MiXCR to the immunoSEQ multiplex PCR reads. Counted here are tens of thousands of distinct CDR3 sequences, more than 80% occurring once; the ten biggest clones make up 0.2%. What was sequenced was CD8+ T cells from PBMCs. Receptor source: a human donor in good health. Each CDR3 is given with its conserved first and last residue. The D gene is left open where the match is weak. Not all rows give a size; the values are once, few, many and, for expanded clones, a class.

CDR3aa	CDR3nt	abundance	j_gene	d_gene	v_gene	len
CASSLARGAGSYEQYF	TGTGCCAGCAGCTTAGCCCGAGGGGCAGGGTCCTACGAGCAGTACTTC	NA	TRBJ2-7	NA	TRBV7-2	16
CASSALAGELFF	TGTGCCAGCAGCGCCCTAGCGGGGGAGCTGTTTTTT	NA	TRBJ2-2	NA	TRBV9	12
CASSLTGTEGYGYTF	TGTGCCAGCAGCTTGACCGGGACAGAGGGCTATGGCTACACCTTC	few	TRBJ1-2	TRBD1	TRBV7-9	15
CSVELGGMNTEAFF	TGCAGCGTTGAATTAGGGGGAATGAACACTGAAGCTTTCTTT	NA	TRBJ1-1	NA	TRBV29-1	14
CASSLGDRGYDTQYF	TGTGCCAGCAGCTTAGGGGACAGGGGGTACGATACGCAGTATTTT	NA	TRBJ2-3	TRBD1	TRBV7-2	15
CASSWSGGQETQYF	TGTGCCAGCAGTTGGTCGGGGGGACAAGAGACCCAGTACTTC	NA	TRBJ2-5	TRBD2	TRBV6-6	14
CASTPGASGGTMGEQFF	TGTGCCAGCACCCCCGGGGCTAGCGGGGGGACTATGGGTGAGCAGTTCTTC	NA	TRBJ2-1	TRBD2	TRBV6-1	17
CASSFEGRGYGYTF	TGTGCCAGCAGTTTTGAGGGACGCGGCTATGGCTACACCTTC	NA	TRBJ1-2	NA	TRBV12-3/TRBV12-4	14
CASSLKRANTEAFF	TGCGCCAGCAGCTTGAAACGCGCGAACACTGAAGCTTTCTTT	NA	TRBJ1-1	NA	TRBV5-1	14
CASSKNPGGTYEQYF	TGTGCCAGCAGCAAGAATCCGGGTGGGACCTACGAGCAGTACTTC	once	TRBJ2-7	NA	TRBV7-9	15
CASSYREDGEQYF	TGTGCCAGCAGTTACCGAGAGGATGGCGAGCAGTACTTC	NA	TRBJ2-7	NA	TRBV6-2/TRBV6-3	13
CATSVSGDGYGYTF	TGTGCCACCAGCGTCTCAGGGGACGGCTATGGCTACACCTTC	once	TRBJ1-2	NA	TRBV24-1	14
CASSESATGSQPQHF	TGTGCCAGCAGTGAATCTGCGACAGGTAGCCAGCCCCAGCATTTT	NA	TRBJ1-5	NA	TRBV6-1	15
CSARPLTDPGPNSPLHF	TGCAGTGCTAGGCCCCTGACAGACCCTGGGCCTAATTCACCCCTCCACTTT	NA	TRBJ1-6	NA	TRBV20-1	17
CASSAWGSEKLFF	TGTGCCAGCAGTGCGTGGGGCAGTGAAAAACTGTTTTTT	NA	TRBJ1-4	NA	TRBV27	13
CASSDEQNIQYF	TGTGCCAGCAGTGATGAGCAAAACATTCAGTACTTC	NA	TRBJ2-4	NA	TRBV2	12
CASSSRTSGGANEQYF	TGTGCCAGCAGCTCCCGGACTAGCGGGGGGGCCAACGAGCAGTACTTC	NA	TRBJ2-7	TRBD2	TRBV11-2	16
CASSVAVSYNEQFF	TGTGCCAGCAGCGTAGCTGTGTCCTACAATGAGCAGTTCTTC	NA	TRBJ2-1	NA	TRBV9	14
CSANRQDLSYEQYF	TGCAGTGCCAATAGACAGGACCTGTCCTACGAGCAGTACTTC	NA	TRBJ2-7	NA	TRBV20-1	14
CASSMRDSNQPQHF	TGTGCCAGTAGTATGCGGGATAGCAATCAGCCCCAGCATTTT	NA	TRBJ1-5	NA	TRBV19	14
CASRQADSRGLYNEQFF	TGTGCCAGCAGACAAGCAGACTCCAGGGGGCTATACAATGAGCAGTTCTTC	NA	TRBJ2-1	TRBD1	TRBV25-1	17
CASSISRNTEAFF	TGTGCCAGTAGTATTAGCAGGAACACTGAAGCTTTCTTT	few	TRBJ1-1	NA	TRBV19	13
CATSDSRERIHEQYF	TGTGCCACCAGTGATTCCCGGGAGCGAATTCACGAGCAGTACTTC	few	TRBJ2-7	NA	TRBV24-1	15
CASSLLPTVSHSYNEQFF	TGTGCCAGCAGCTTATTACCCACCGTGTCTCATTCCTACAATGAGCAGTTCTTC	NA	TRBJ2-1	NA	TRBV7-2	18
CASSHLRGSSENTIYF	TGTGCCAGCAGCCACCTCAGGGGAAGCTCTGAAAACACCATATATTTT	NA	TRBJ1-3	NA	TRBV4-2	16
CASSLYGDGTYNSPLHF	TGCGCCAGCAGCTTGTACGGGGATGGGACCTATAATTCACCCCTCCACTTT	NA	TRBJ1-6	NA	TRBV5-1	17
CASSGSGQVYNSPLHF	TGTGCCAGCAGCGGATCGGGACAGGTCTATAATTCACCCCTCCACTTT	NA	TRBJ1-6	TRBD1	TRBV6-1	16
CASSLFGRTNEKLFF	TGTGCCAGCAGTTTATTCGGCAGGACTAATGAAAAACTGTTTTTT	NA	TRBJ1-4	NA	TRBV27	15
CSVPGLAEYNEQFF	TGCAGCGTACCTGGACTAGCGGAGTACAATGAGCAGTTCTTC	once	TRBJ2-1	TRBD2	TRBV29-1	14
CASSILAGAAYNEQFF	TGTGCCAGTAGTATTCTCGCGGGGGCAGCCTACAATGAGCAGTTCTTC	NA	TRBJ2-1	NA	TRBV19	16
CASSSSGKSNSPLHF	TGTGCCAGCAGTTCGTCAGGGAAGAGTAATTCACCCCTCCACTTT	NA	TRBJ1-6	NA	TRBV12-3/TRBV12-4	15
CSVTGNTGELFF	TGCAGCGTCACAGGGAACACCGGGGAGCTGTTTTTT	NA	TRBJ2-2	NA	TRBV29-1	12
CATSRDRATDEKLFF	TGTGCCACCAGCAGGGACAGGGCGACTGATGAAAAACTGTTTTTT	NA	TRBJ1-4	TRBD1	TRBV15	15
CASSLSPRSDTGELFF	TGTGCCAGCAGTTTATCCCCCCGGTCGGACACCGGGGAGCTGTTTTTT	NA	TRBJ2-2	NA	TRBV12-3/TRBV12-4	16
CASSTGSYEQYF	TGTGCCAGCAGCACCGGGAGCTACGAGCAGTACTTC	once	TRBJ2-7	NA	TRBV12-3/TRBV12-4	12
CASSPTEASVAEAFF	TGTGCCAGCAGTCCCACCGAGGCGTCAGTGGCTGAAGCTTTCTTT	NA	TRBJ1-1	NA	TRBV12-3/TRBV12-4	15
CASSLGGAQPQHF	TGTGCCAGCAGCTTAGGAGGGGCCCAGCCCCAGCATTTT	NA	TRBJ1-5	NA	TRBV7-9	13
CASSSGQVNTEAFF	TGTGCCAGCAGCTCCGGACAGGTGAACACTGAAGCTTTCTTT	NA	TRBJ1-1	TRBD1	TRBV7-9	14
CASSSRKGEGDGDTQYF	TGTGCCAGCAGCTCTCGAAAAGGGGAAGGGGATGGGGATACGCAGTATTTT	NA	TRBJ2-3	NA	TRBV6-2/TRBV6-3	17
CASSPTGEGYEQYF	TGTGCCAGCAGTCCGACAGGGGAAGGTTACGAGCAGTACTTC	NA	TRBJ2-7	TRBD1	TRBV6-4	14
CSVEGRGVYNEQFF	TGCAGCGTTGAAGGGCGGGGGGTCTACAATGAGCAGTTCTTC	once	TRBJ2-1	TRBD2	TRBV29-1	14
CASSFPGGGYTF	TGTGCCAGCAGTTTCCCAGGGGGAGGCTACACCTTC	NA	TRBJ1-2	TRBD1	TRBV12-3/TRBV12-4	12
CASSSVGQALMGYTF	TGTGCCAGCAGTTCCGTTGGACAGGCCCTGATGGGCTACACCTTC	NA	TRBJ1-2	TRBD1	TRBV6-2/TRBV6-3	15
CAWSWWGQGPVGYTDTQYF	TGTGCCTGGAGTTGGTGGGGACAGGGGCCGGTCGGCTACACAGATACGCAGTATTTT	NA	TRBJ2-3	TRBD1	TRBV30	19
CSARTSGGAKDTQYF	TGCAGTGCTAGAACTAGCGGGGGGGCCAAAGATACGCAGTATTTT	NA	TRBJ2-3	TRBD2	TRBV20-1	15